Listed here are 8 T cell receptor beta chains from one sample, sequenced in a study of shared T cell receptors in the human thymus. Sequencing used immunoSEQ multiplex PCR; TCRdb keeps in-frame clones, though not all of them. Of roughly 660,000 clones in the sample, 88% were seen once. The same sample was also studied in work on human thymus T cells.

Input material: thymocytes. Receptors originate from a boy younger than two with a congenital heart defect.

The V and J genes are TRBV14 and TRBJ2-3, with 11 positions matching TRBD2. V lost 4 bases and J lost 3; bases outside the gene matches: 9. The CDR3 sequence is 17 residues long. Germline CDR1 reads SGHDN; CDR2 reads FVKESK. The CDR3 sequence: CASSLRISGGGTDTQYF. The CDR3 nucleotides are TGTGCCAGCAGCCTTCGCATTAGCGGGGGGGGGACAGATACGCAGTATTTT.

V gene TRBV7-2 combines with J gene TRBJ2-1, with TRBD2 matching over 15 bases. The CDR3 runs 19 residues. V was clipped by 6 bases and J by 1 base; unmatched bases: 10. Looked up from germline, CDR1 is SGHTA and CDR2 is FQGNSA. CDR3 coding DNA: TGTGCCAGCAGTTTCCGGACTAGCGGGAGGGCTGGGTCCTACAATGAGCAGTTCTTC. This codes for CASSFRTSGRAGSYNEQFF.

This clone was seen only once. The chain links TRBV6-1 to TRBJ2-7, with D possibly being TRBD1 (5 bases). V gave up 4 bases and J gave up 3 bases, with 16 bases separating them. CDR1 and CDR2 (germline): MNHNS, SASEGT. CDR3 length: 15 amino acids. CDR3 sequence (DNA): TGTGCCAGCAGTGTATCAGGGTTGCGGCGCTACGAGCAGTACTTC. Residues: CASSVSGLRRYEQYF.

The J gene is TRBJ2-5, the V gene TRBV4-1, with a tentative D call TRBD1 (6 bases). Germline V CDR1 and CDR2: MGHRA, YSYEKL. V shed 1 base and J shed 2 bases, with 17 bases lying between them. The CDR3 sequence is 17 residues long. The CDR3 sequence is CASSQATLPRGQETQYF. The CDR3 nucleotides read TGCGCCAGCAGCCAAGCGACCCTCCCTAGGGGGCAAGAGACCCAGTACTTC.

The J gene is TRBJ2-7, the V gene TRBV6-1; D uncertain. Trimming pared 4 bases from V and 1 base from J, leaving 5 bases between. Germline assignment: CDR1 MNHNS and CDR2 SASEGT. The CDR3 loop spans 12 amino acids. The CDR3 is CASSGESYEQYF. DNA of the CDR3: TGTGCCAGCAGTGGTGAGTCCTACGAGCAGTACTTC.

The gene calls are TRBV5-1 and TRBJ2-7; D is unresolved. Trimming removed 0 bases at V and 1 base at J, with 11 bases between. The CDR3 spans 15 residues. The germline V gene encodes CDR1 SGHRS and CDR2 YFSETQ. The CDR3 loop reads CASSLDPLGSYEQYF. CDR3 nucleotide sequence: TGCGCCAGCAGCTTGGATCCTCTCGGGTCCTACGAGCAGTACTTC.

This clone was detected only a few times. The V and J genes are TRBV4-2 and TRBJ2-3, with D perhaps matching TRBD2 (5 bases). V shed 0 bases and J shed 10 bases, with 11 bases lying between them. The CDR3 extends over 13 amino acids. Germline V gene lookup returns CDR1 LGHNA and CDR2 YNFKEQ. The CDR3, as DNA: TGTGCCAGCAGCCAAGATCTCAGCGGCCCGCAGTATTTT. Its translation is CASSQDLSGPQYF.

J is TRBJ2-1 and V is TRBV7-9; possibly TRBD2 for D (6 bases). With 1 base removed from V and 3 bases from J, the gap between germline ends came to 13 bases. The CDR3 consists of 16 residues. Germline CDR1 SEHNR, CDR2 FQNEAQ (reference sequence). CDR3 amino acids: CASSLVALASYNEQFF. As DNA, the CDR3 is TGTGCCAGCAGCTTAGTCGCCCTAGCGAGCTACAATGAGCAGTTCTTC.